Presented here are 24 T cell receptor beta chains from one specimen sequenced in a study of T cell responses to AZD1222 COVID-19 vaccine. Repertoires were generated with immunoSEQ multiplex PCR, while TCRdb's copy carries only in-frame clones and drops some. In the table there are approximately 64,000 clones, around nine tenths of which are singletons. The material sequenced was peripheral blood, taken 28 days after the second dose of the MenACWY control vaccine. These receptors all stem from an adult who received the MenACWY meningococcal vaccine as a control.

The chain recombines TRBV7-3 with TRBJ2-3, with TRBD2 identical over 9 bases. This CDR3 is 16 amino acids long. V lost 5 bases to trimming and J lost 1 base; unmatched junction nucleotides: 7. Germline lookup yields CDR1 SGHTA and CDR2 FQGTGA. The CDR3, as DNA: TGTGCCAGCAGCCCGGAGCGACTAGCGGGCACAGATACGCAGTATTTT. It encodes CASSPERLAGTDTQYF. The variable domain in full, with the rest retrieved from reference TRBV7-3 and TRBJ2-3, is GAGVSQTPSNKVTEKGKYVELRCDPISGHTALYWYRQSLGQGPEFLIYFQGTGAADDSGLPNDRFFAVRPEGSVSTLKIQRTERGDSAVYLCASSPERLAGTDTQYFGPGTRLTVL.

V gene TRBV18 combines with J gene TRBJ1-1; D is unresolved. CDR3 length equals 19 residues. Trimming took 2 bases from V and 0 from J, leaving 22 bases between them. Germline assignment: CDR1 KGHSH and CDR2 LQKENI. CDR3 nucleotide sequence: TGTGCCAGCTCACCATACCCGTCCCAGCTAAGCACCATGAACACTGAAGCTTTCTTT. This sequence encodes CASSPYPSQLSTMNTEAFF.

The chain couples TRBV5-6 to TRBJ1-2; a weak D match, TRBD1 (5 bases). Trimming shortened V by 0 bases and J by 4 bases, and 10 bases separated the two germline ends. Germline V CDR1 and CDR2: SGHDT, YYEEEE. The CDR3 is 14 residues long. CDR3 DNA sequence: TGTGCCAGCAGCTTGGAGACAGAACTCTATGGCTACACCTTC. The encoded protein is CASSLETELYGYTF. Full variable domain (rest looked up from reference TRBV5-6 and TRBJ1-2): DAGVTQSPTHLIKTRGQQVTLRCSPKSGHDTVSWYQQALGQGPQFIFQYYEEEERQRGNFPDRFSGHQFPNYSSELNVNALLLGDSALYLCASSLETELYGYTFGSGTRLTVV.

CDR3 sequence reads: CASRGQESNQPQHF. As DNA, the CDR3 is TGTGCCAGCAGAGGACAGGAGAGCAATCAGCCCCAGCATTTT. The genes are TRBV2 and TRBJ1-5; TRBD1 agrees at 7 bases. Trimming cost V 6 bases and J 1 base; bases outside gene matches: 3. This CDR3 has 14 residues. Looked up from germline, CDR1 is SNHLY and CDR2 is FYNNEI.

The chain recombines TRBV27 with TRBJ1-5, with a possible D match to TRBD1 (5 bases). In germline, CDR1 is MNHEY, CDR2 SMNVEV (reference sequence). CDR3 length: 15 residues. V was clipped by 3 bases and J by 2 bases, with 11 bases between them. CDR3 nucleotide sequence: TGTGCCAGCAGTTTTCTGGGGCCTGGCAATCAGCCCCAGCATTTT. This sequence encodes CASSFLGPGNQPQHF.

CDR3 in amino acids: CASSLGTSGRDEQFF. In DNA, the CDR3 is TGTGCCAGCAGCCTAGGGACTAGCGGGAGGGACGAGCAGTTCTTC. V usage is TRBV7-2 and J usage is TRBJ2-1, with TRBD2 matching 16 bases. The CDR3 has 15 residues. Germline CDR1 and CDR2: SGHTA and FQGNSA. V shed 5 bases, J shed 10 bases, and the junction held 5 bases outside the gene matches.

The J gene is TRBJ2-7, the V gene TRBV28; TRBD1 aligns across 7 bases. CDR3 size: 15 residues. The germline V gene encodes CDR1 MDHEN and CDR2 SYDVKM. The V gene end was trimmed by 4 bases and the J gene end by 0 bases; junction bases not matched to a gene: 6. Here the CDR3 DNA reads TGTGCCAGCAGTTACAGGGGTTATAGCTCCTACGAGCAGTACTTC. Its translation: CASSYRGYSSYEQYF.

The CDR3 spells CASSLNSGENEAFF. The CDR3 DNA is TGTGCCAGCAGCTTAAATTCAGGGGAGAATGAAGCTTTCTTT. The chain has TRBV7-9 and TRBJ1-1; possibly TRBD1 for D (6 bases). Germline CDR1 and CDR2: SEHNR and FQNEAQ (reference sequence). This CDR3 is built from 14 residues. The V and J ends lost 2 bases and 7 bases respectively, with 14 bases between them.

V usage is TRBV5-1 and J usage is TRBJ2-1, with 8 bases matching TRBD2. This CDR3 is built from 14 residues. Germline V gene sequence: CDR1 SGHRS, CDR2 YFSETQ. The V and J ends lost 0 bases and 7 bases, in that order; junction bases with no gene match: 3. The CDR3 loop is CASSLVGTRNEQFF. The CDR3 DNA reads TGCGCCAGCAGCTTGGTCGGGACTAGAAATGAGCAGTTCTTC.

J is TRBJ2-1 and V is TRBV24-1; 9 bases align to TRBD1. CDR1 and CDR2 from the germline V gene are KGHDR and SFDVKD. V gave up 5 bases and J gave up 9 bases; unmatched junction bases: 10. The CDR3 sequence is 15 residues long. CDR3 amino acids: CATSGLGQGSGEQFF. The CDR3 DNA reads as TGTGCCACCAGTGGTTTAGGACAGGGGTCGGGTGAGCAGTTCTTC.

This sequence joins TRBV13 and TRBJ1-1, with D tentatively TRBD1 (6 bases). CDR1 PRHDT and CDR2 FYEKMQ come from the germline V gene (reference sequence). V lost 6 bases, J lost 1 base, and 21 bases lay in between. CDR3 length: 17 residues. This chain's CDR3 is CASRGSGHPTENTEAFF. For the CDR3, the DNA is TGTGCCAGCAGAGGATCGGGACACCCGACAGAGAACACTGAAGCTTTCTTT. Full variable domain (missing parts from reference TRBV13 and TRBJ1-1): AAGVIQSPRHLIKEKRETATLKCYPIPRHDTVYWYQQGPGQDPQFLISFYEKMQSDKGSIPDRFSAQQFSDYHSELNMSSLELGDSALYFCASRGSGHPTENTEAFFGQGTRLTVV.

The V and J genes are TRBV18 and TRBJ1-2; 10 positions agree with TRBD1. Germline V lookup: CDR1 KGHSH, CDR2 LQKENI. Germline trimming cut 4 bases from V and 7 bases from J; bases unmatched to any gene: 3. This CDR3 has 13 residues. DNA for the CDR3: TGTGCCAGCTCACTGGGACAGGGGACTGGCTACACCTTC. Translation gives CASSLGQGTGYTF.

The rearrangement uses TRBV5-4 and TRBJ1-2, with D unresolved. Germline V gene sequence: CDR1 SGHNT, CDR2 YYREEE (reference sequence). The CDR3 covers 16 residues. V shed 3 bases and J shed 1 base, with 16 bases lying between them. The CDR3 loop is CASSSPQSTINYGYTF. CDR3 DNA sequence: TGTGCCAGCAGCTCGCCCCAGTCGACAATTAACTATGGCTACACCTTC.

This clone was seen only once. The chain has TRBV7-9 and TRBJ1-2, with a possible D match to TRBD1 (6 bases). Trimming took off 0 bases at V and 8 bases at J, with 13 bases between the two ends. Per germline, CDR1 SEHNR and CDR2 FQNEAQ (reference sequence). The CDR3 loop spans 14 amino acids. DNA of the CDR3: TGTGCCAGCAGCTTAGCCCCGGGGGCTTACGGCTACACCTTC. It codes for CASSLAPGAYGYTF.

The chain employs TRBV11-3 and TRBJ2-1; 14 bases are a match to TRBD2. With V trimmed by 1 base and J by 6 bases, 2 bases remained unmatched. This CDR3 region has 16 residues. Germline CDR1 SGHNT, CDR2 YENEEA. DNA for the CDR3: TGTGCCAGCAGCTTAGGGGGACTAGCGGGAGTCAATGAGCAGTTCTTC. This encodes CASSLGGLAGVNEQFF.

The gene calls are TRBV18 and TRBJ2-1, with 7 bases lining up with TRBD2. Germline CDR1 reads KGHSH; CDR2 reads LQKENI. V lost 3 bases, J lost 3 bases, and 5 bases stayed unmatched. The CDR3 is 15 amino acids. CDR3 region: CASSPKRDYYNEQFF. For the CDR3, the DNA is TGTGCCAGCTCACCTAAGCGGGATTACTACAATGAGCAGTTCTTC.

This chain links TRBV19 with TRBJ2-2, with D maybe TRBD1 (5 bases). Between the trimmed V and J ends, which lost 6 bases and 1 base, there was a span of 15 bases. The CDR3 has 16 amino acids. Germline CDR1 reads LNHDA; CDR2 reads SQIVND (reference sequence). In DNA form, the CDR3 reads TGTGCCAGTAGATTTCTATTCAGGGAGAACACCGGGGAGCTGTTTTTT. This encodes CASRFLFRENTGELFF.

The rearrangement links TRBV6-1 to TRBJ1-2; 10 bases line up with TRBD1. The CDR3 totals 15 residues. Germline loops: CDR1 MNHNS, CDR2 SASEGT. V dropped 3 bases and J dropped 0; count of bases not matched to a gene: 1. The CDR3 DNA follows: TGTGCCAGCAGTGAGGACAGGGGGGCTAACTATGGCTACACCTTC. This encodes CASSEDRGANYGYTF.

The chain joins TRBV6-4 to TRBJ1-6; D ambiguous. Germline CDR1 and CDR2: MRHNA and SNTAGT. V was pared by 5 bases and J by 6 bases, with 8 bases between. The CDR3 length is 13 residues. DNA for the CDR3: TGTGCCAGCAGTACACAGCTTAATTCACCCCTCCACTTT. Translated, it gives CASSTQLNSPLHF.

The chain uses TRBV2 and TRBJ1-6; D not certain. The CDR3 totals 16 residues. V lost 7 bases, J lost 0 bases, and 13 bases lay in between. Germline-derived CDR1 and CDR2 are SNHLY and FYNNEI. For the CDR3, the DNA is TGTGCCAGCAAGGGTCCGACGAGCTCCTATAATTCACCCCTCCACTTT. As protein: CASKGPTSSYNSPLHF.

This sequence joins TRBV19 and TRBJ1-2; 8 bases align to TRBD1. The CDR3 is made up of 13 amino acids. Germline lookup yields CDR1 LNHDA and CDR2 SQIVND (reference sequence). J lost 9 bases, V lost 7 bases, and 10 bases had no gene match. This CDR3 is CASMPRTGTSYTF. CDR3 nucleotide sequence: TGTGCCAGTATGCCGCGGACAGGGACAAGCTACACCTTC.

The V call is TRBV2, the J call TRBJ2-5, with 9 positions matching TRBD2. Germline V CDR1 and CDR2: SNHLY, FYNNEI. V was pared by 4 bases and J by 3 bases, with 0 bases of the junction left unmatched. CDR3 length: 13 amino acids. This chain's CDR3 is CASSGLAEETQYF. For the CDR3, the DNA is TGTGCCAGCAGTGGACTAGCGGAAGAGACCCAGTACTTC.

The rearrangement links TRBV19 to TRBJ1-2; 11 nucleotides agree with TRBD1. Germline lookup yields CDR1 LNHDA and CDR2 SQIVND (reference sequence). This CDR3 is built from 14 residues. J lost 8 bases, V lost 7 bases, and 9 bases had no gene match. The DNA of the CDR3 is TGTGCCAGTATAAGCGGACAGGGGGCAGGAGGCTACACCTTC. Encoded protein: CASISGQGAGGYTF.

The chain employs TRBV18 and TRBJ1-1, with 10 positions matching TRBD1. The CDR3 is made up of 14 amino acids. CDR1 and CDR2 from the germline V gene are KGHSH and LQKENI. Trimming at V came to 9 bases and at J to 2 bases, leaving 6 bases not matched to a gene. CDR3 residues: CASSGQGVNTEAFF. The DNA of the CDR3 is TGTGCCAGTTCAGGACAGGGGGTCAACACTGAAGCTTTCTTT.